The source of this T cell receptor (beta chain) is a study of shared clonotypes between healthy human individuals. Measured with immunoSEQ multiplex PCR; TCRdb has only the in-frame clones, and not every one. The sample holds 950,000 to 1,100,000 clones; 70% to 80% are singletons and the top ten take 0.5% to 0.65%. V was cut by 0 bases and J by 0 bases, with 13 bases left in between. The germline V gene encodes CDR1 SGHRS and CDR2 YFSETQ. This CDR3 spans 16 amino acids. Specimen: memory CD4+ T cells from PBMCs. The subset is: CD45RA-negative fraction. The source of this sequence is a young man in good health. Some clones in this sample may be carry-over from other donors' samples. The chain uses TRBV5-1 and TRBJ2-7, with D hard to call. CDR3 DNA sequence: TGCGCCAGCAGCTTGGCCCCCCTTCCTAGCTCCTACGAGCAGTACTTC. It codes for CASSLAPLPSSYEQYF. Full variable domain (rest looked up from reference TRBV5-1 and TRBJ2-7): KAGVTQTPRYLIKTRGQQVTLSCSPISGHRSVSWYQQTPGQGLQFLFEYFSETQRNKGNFPGRFSGRQFSNSRSEMNVSTLELGDSALYLCASSLAPLPSSYEQYFGPGTRLTVT.